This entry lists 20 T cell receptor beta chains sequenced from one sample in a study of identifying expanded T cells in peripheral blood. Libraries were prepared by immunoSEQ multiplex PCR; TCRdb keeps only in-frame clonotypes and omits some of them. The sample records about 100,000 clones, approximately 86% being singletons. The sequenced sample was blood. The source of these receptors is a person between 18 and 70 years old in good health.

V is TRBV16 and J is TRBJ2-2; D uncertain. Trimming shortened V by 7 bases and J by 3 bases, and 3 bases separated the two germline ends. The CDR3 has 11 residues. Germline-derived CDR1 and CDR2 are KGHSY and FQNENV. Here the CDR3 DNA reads TGTGCCAGCACTTACACCGGGGAGCTGTTTTTT. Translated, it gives CASTYTGELFF.

CDR3 region: CASRSPHGTGALKQYF. The DNA for the CDR3 is TGTGCCAGCAGGTCCCCTCATGGGACAGGGGCCCTTAAGCAGTACTTC. This rearrangement joins TRBV27 to TRBJ2-7, with 10 bases that match TRBD1. V lost 6 bases, J lost 8 bases, and 16 bases stayed unmatched. CDR3 length equals 16 residues. Germline assignment: CDR1 MNHEY and CDR2 SMNVEV (reference sequence).

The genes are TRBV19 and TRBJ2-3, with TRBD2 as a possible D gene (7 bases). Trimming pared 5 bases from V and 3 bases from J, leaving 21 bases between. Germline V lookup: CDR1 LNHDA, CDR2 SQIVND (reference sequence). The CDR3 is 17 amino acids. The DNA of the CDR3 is TGTGCCAGTAGTCGGGGGTGGGGGGGCGAGAGGACAGATACGCAGTATTTT. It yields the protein CASSRGWGGERTDTQYF.

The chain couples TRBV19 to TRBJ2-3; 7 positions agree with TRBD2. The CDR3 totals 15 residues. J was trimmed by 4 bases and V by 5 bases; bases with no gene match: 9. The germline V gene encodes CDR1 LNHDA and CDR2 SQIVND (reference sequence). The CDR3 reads CASSEKRGVADTQYF. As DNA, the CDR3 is TGTGCCAGTAGTGAAAAGCGGGGCGTCGCAGATACGCAGTATTTT.

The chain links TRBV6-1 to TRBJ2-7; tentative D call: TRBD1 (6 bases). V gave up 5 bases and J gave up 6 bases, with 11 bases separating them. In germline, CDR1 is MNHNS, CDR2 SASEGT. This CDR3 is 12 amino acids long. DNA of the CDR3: TGTGCCAGCAGTCTTACAGGGACCGAGCAGTACTTC. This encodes CASSLTGTEQYF.

The CDR3 here is CASSQDLIAEVPYF. The CDR3 bases are TGTGCCAGCAGCCAAGATCTGATAGCGGAGGTACCGTACTTC. This chain joins TRBV14 and TRBJ2-7; perhaps TRBD2 as D (6 bases). V dropped 0 bases and J dropped 12 bases, with 18 bases sitting between them. Germline CDR1 is SGHDN and CDR2 is FVKESK. This CDR3 has 14 residues.

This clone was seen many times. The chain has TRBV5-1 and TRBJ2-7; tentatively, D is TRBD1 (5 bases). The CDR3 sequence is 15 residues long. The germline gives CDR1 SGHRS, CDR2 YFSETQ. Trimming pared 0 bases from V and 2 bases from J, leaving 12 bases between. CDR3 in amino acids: CASSLVRQGAYEQYF. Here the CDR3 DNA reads TGCGCCAGCAGCTTGGTACGGCAGGGTGCCTACGAGCAGTACTTC. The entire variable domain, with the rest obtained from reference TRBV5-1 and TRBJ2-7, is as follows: KAGVTQTPRYLIKTRGQQVTLSCSPISGHRSVSWYQQTPGQGLQFLFEYFSETQRNKGNFPGRFSGRQFSNSRSEMNVSTLELGDSALYLCASSLVRQGAYEQYFGPGTRLTVT.

Here the CDR3 reads CSVEETRWAGTNTEAFF. DNA for the CDR3: TGCAGCGTTGAAGAAACGAGGTGGGCAGGGACAAACACTGAAGCTTTCTTT. V and J are TRBV29-1 and TRBJ1-1; D possibly corresponds to TRBD1 (6 bases). Trimming removed 0 bases at V and 2 bases at J, with 19 bases between. The CDR3 spans 17 residues. CDR1 and CDR2 (germline): SQVTM, ANQGSEA.

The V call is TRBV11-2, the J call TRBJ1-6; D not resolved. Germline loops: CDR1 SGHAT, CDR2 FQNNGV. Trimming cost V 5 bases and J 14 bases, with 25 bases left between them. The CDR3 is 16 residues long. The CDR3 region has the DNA TGTGCCAGCAGCGTAGCCCTCAGCTTGGCAAGTCTTTCCCTCCACTTT. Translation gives CASSVALSLASLSLHF.

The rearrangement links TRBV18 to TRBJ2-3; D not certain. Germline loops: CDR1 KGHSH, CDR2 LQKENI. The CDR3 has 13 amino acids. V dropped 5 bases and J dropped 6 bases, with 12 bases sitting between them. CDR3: CASSATNGDTQYF. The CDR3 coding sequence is TGTGCCAGCTCAGCAACAAACGGGGATACGCAGTATTTT.

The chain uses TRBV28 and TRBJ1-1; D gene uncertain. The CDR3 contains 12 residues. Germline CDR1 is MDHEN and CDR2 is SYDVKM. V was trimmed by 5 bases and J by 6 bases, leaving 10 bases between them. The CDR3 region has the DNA TGTGCCAGCAGTCCGGCTCTGTCTGAAGCTTTCTTT. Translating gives CASSPALSEAFF.

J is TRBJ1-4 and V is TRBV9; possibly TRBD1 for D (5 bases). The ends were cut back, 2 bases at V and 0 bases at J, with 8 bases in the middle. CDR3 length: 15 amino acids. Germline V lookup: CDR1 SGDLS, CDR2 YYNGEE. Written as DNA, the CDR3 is TGTGCCAGCAGCGTGGGGGGGTCAACTAATGAAAAACTGTTTTTT. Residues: CASSVGGSTNEKLFF.

The chain's CDR3 is CASSHVRPGRLYNSPLHF. CDR3 sequence (DNA): TGCGCCAGCAGCCATGTAAGGCCAGGGAGGTTATATAATTCACCCCTCCACTTT. This chain connects TRBV4-3 to TRBJ1-6, with D maybe TRBD1 (5 bases). Trimming pared 3 bases from V and 4 bases from J, leaving 19 bases between. CDR3 length: 18 residues. Germline V CDR1 and CDR2: LGHNA, YSLEER.

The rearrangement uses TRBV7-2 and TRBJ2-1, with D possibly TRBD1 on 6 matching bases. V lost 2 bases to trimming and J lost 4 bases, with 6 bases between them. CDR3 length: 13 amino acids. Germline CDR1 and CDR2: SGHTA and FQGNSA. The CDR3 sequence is CASSLQGYNEQFF. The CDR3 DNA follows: TGTGCCAGCAGCTTACAGGGGTACAATGAGCAGTTCTTC.

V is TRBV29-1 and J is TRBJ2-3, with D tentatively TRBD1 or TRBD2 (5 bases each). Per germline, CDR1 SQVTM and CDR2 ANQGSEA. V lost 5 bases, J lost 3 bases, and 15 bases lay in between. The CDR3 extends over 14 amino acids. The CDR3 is CSVTRGETTDTQYF. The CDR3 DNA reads TGCAGCGTTACCCGGGGCGAAACTACAGATACGCAGTATTTT.

In DNA form, the CDR3 reads TGTGCCAGCAGCTTAGATGGCCAGGGAAGTTCACCCCTCCACTTT. Protein product: CASSLDGQGSSPLHF. The chain carries TRBV11-3 and TRBJ1-6; D might be TRBD1 (5 bases). V was cut by 0 bases and J by 9 bases, with 12 bases left in between. Germline-derived CDR1 and CDR2 are SGHNT and YENEEA. This CDR3 has 15 residues.

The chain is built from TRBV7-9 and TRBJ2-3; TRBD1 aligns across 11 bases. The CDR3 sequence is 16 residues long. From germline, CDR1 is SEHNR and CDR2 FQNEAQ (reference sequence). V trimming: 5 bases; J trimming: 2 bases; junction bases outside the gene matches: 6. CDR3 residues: CASSGGQGAYTDTQYF. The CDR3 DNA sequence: TGTGCCAGCAGCGGTGGACAGGGGGCGTACACAGATACGCAGTATTTT.

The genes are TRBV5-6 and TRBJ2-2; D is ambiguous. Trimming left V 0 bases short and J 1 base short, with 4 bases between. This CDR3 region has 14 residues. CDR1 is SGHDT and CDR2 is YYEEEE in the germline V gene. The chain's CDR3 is CASSLVQNTGELFF. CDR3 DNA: TGTGCCAGCAGCTTGGTACAGAACACCGGGGAGCTGTTTTTT.

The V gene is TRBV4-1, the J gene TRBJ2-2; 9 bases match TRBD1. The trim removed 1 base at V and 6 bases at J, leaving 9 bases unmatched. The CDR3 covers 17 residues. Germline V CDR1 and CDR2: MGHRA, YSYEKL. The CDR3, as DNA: TGCGCCAGCAGCCAAGGGGTCCTTAGGACAGGGGCCGGGGAGCTGTTTTTT. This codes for CASSQGVLRTGAGELFF.

CDR3 in amino acids: CASSEDFILSGNTIYF. The CDR3 DNA sequence: TGTGCCAGCAGTGAGGACTTTATACTCTCTGGAAACACCATATATTTT. The genes are TRBV25-1 and TRBJ1-3; D gene unclear. Between the trimmed V and J ends, which lost 3 bases and 0 bases, there was a span of 12 bases. Germline V lookup: CDR1 MGHDK, CDR2 SYGVNS. The CDR3 is made up of 16 amino acids.